This entry describes one T cell receptor beta chain. Sequencing used immunoSEQ multiplex PCR; TCRdb keeps in-frame clones, though not all of them. The sample shows about 130,000 clones, just under 85% of them seen only once. Trimming shortened V by 6 bases and J by 7 bases, and 18 bases separated the two germline ends. CDR3 length: 15 amino acids. The germline V gene encodes CDR1 KGHSH and CDR2 LQKENI. The sample is drawn from a study of blood T cell repertoires in COVID-19. Study at large: Sources were T cells, B-cell-depleted T cells, or PBMCs; the material itself was cDNA or gDNA.

This TCR was recovered from a man in his forties or fifties who had recovered from COVID-19. Sequenced: PBMCs or T cells enriched from blood (not recorded which). The genes are TRBV18 and TRBJ2-2; D ambiguous. The CDR3 nucleotides are TGTGCCAGCTCCCCTACACAGATTCAAGGCGGGGAGCTGTTTTTT. Its protein product is CASSPTQIQGGELFF.